Below, 18 T cell receptor beta chains from the same sample are listed, as sequenced in a study of blood T cell repertoires in COVID-19. Measured with immunoSEQ multiplex PCR; TCRdb has only the in-frame clones, and not every one. Among some 200,000 clones listed, approximately 80% were seen once. Material: peripheral blood. These receptors came from an elderly woman with COVID-19, enrolled during active disease.

This clone was counted between two and nine times. This chain joins TRBV11-2 and TRBJ2-4, with D possibly matching TRBD2 (5 bases). CDR3 size: 14 residues. Germline V lookup: CDR1 SGHAT, CDR2 FQNNGV. Trimming pared 5 bases from V and 8 bases from J, leaving 16 bases between. The CDR3 DNA sequence: TGTGCCAGCAGCCTCTCGGCCGGGGAAGACATTCAGTACTTC. This gives the protein CASSLSAGEDIQYF.

Of note for this clone: This CDR3 is also generated by other DNA sequences in the sample. The chain recombines TRBV7-3 with TRBJ2-2; D uncertain. Germline assignment: CDR1 SGHTA and CDR2 FQGTGA. The germline V and J ends were trimmed by 5 bases and 3 bases, with 4 bases remaining between them. This CDR3 contains 12 residues. For the CDR3, the DNA is TGTGCCAGCAGCCCGTACACCGGGGAGCTGTTTTTT. Its translation: CASSPYTGELFF. The entire variable domain, with the rest obtained from reference TRBV7-3 and TRBJ2-2, is as follows: GAGVSQTPSNKVTEKGKYVELRCDPISGHTALYWYRQSLGQGPEFLIYFQGTGAADDSGLPNDRFFAVRPEGSVSTLKIQRTERGDSAVYLCASSPYTGELFFGEGSRLTVL.

The chain recombines TRBV18 with TRBJ2-3, with a weak D call TRBD2 (7 bases). V shed 4 bases and J shed 6 bases, with 14 bases lying between them. From germline, CDR1 is KGHSH and CDR2 LQKENI. The CDR3 is 14 amino acids. CDR3 amino acids: CASSRTRGVDTQYF. CDR3 bases: TGTGCCAGCTCACGGACTAGGGGGGTCGATACGCAGTATTTT.

This clone was seen a few times. The chain joins TRBV19 to TRBJ2-3; D may be TRBD2 (5 bases). V was clipped by 6 bases and J by 2 bases, with 9 bases between them. The CDR3 sequence is 13 residues long. CDR1 LNHDA and CDR2 SQIVND come from the germline V gene (reference sequence). The CDR3 loop reads CASRDFPTDTQYF. In nucleotides, the CDR3 is TGTGCCAGTAGGGACTTCCCCACAGATACGCAGTATTTT.

This clone was counted a few times. CDR3 bases: TGTGCCAGCAGACCCGGGACAGGGGCCAAGTGGGAGCTGTTTTTT. It yields the protein CASRPGTGAKWELFF. The chain carries TRBV6-5 and TRBJ2-2; 10 nucleotides agree with TRBD1. The V gene end was trimmed by 6 bases and the J gene end by 9 bases; junction bases not matched to a gene: 10. Germline-derived CDR1 and CDR2 are MNHEY and SVGAGI. The CDR3 consists of 15 residues.

This chain connects TRBV2 to TRBJ2-3; 7 bases line up with TRBD2. The V gene end was trimmed by 0 bases and the J gene end by 8 bases; junction bases not matched to a gene: 2. The CDR3 contains 13 residues. CDR1 is SNHLY and CDR2 is FYNNEI in the germline V gene. The CDR3 DNA is TGTGCCAGCAGTGAAGCTGGGGGGGGTACGCAGTATTTT. Its translation: CASSEAGGGTQYF.

The chain is built from TRBV27 and TRBJ2-3; 10 bases map to TRBD2. The CDR3 length is 14 residues. Germline CDR1 and CDR2: MNHEY and SMNVEV (reference sequence). V lost 6 bases to trimming and J lost 7 bases; unmatched junction nucleotides: 7. The DNA of the CDR3 is TGTGCCAGCAGCCGTAGCGGGGGGATTAATACGCAGTATTTT. Translation gives CASSRSGGINTQYF.

This clone has more than one count but fewer than ten. The chain links TRBV6-5 to TRBJ1-5; D remains unclear. This CDR3 contains 13 residues. The V gene's germline CDR1 is MNHEY and CDR2 SVGAGI. Trimming shortened V by 10 bases and J by 4 bases, and 14 bases separated the two germline ends. The CDR3 nucleotides are TGTGCCATAGAACAGACCCTAAATCAGCCCCAGCATTTT. This translates into CAIEQTLNQPQHF.

The sample holds one count of this clone. The chain has TRBV5-1 and TRBJ2-5; 12 bases are shared with TRBD2. The trim removed 4 bases at V and 1 base at J, leaving 5 bases unmatched. The CDR3 is 16 residues long. Germline assignment: CDR1 SGHRS and CDR2 YFSETQ. CDR3 amino acids: CASSPGLAGSQETQYF. As DNA, the CDR3 is TGCGCCAGCAGCCCCGGACTAGCGGGATCCCAAGAGACCCAGTACTTC.

J is TRBJ1-1 and V is TRBV6-5; D not certain. V was shortened by 2 bases and J by 1 base, with 14 bases between the two germline ends. CDR3 length equals 16 residues. From germline, CDR1 is MNHEY and CDR2 SVGAGI. CDR3 loop: CASSYRIVTGNTEAFF. CDR3 DNA: TGTGCCAGCAGTTACAGGATCGTCACGGGGAACACTGAAGCTTTCTTT.

The CDR3 spells CASSQGSGSDNEQFF. The DNA for the CDR3 is TGTGCCAGCAGCCAAGGGTCAGGGTCCGACAATGAGCAGTTCTTC. The V gene is TRBV3-1 (or the pseudogene TRBV3-2), the J gene TRBJ2-1; D possibly corresponds to TRBD1 (5 bases). Trimming shortened V by 1 base and J by 5 bases, and 12 bases separated the two germline ends. The CDR3 consists of 15 residues. Germline lookup yields CDR1 LGHDT and CDR2 YNNKEL (reference sequence).

CDR3 residues: CASSPNTERNTEAFF. In DNA form, the CDR3 reads TGTGCCAGCAGTCCAAACACGGAGCGGAACACTGAAGCTTTCTTT. The V gene is TRBV6-5, the J gene TRBJ1-1; D is ambiguous. This CDR3 comprises 15 residues. The germline gives CDR1 MNHEY, CDR2 SVGAGI. Trimming took 5 bases from V and 1 from J, leaving 14 bases between them.

The gene calls are TRBV3-1 (or the pseudogene TRBV3-2) and TRBJ1-3; 8 positions match TRBD1. J gave up 2 bases and V 4 bases, and 10 bases lay outside the gene matches. The CDR3 runs 17 residues. Germline loops: CDR1 LGHDT, CDR2 YNNKEL (reference sequence). The CDR3 DNA follows: TGTGCCAGCAGCCGAGACAGACAGGGGAAACCTGGAAACACCATATATTTT. Residues: CASSRDRQGKPGNTIYF.

V and J are TRBV5-4 and TRBJ2-2, with D uncertain. V gave up 5 bases and J gave up 0 bases, with 5 bases separating them. CDR1 and CDR2 (germline): SGHNT, YYREEE (reference sequence). This CDR3 has 13 residues. CDR3 DNA: TGTGCCAGCAGAGGAGCGAACACCGGGGAGCTGTTTTTT. As protein: CASRGANTGELFF.

This chain joins TRBV19 and TRBJ1-5; a weak D match, TRBD1 (6 bases). The germline V gene encodes CDR1 LNHDA and CDR2 SQIVND (reference sequence). V dropped 7 bases and J dropped 3 bases, with 13 bases sitting between them. CDR3 size: 14 residues. The CDR3 region is CASTGTGLNQPQHF. CDR3 DNA sequence: TGTGCCAGTACAGGAACAGGGCTCAATCAGCCCCAGCATTTT.

V is TRBV18 and J is TRBJ1-1; 9 bases line up with TRBD1. CDR1 KGHSH and CDR2 LQKENI come from the germline V gene. The CDR3 runs to 16 residues. V shed 5 bases and J 4 bases; nucleotides not matched to a gene: 11. DNA of the CDR3: TGTGCCAGCTCAAACGGGACAGGGTATTTGGTCACTGAAGCTTTCTTT. This sequence encodes CASSNGTGYLVTEAFF.

The J gene is TRBJ2-7, the V gene TRBV5-1; a weak D match, TRBD1 (6 bases). V lost 3 bases to trimming and J lost 6 bases, with 16 bases between them. CDR3 length: 14 amino acids. CDR1 SGHRS and CDR2 YFSETQ come from the germline V gene. The CDR3: CASSSGQIRGEQYF. DNA of the CDR3: TGCGCCAGCAGCTCCGGACAGATTCGAGGCGAGCAGTACTTC.

A single count supports this clone. The rearrangement uses TRBV9 and TRBJ2-3; TRBD2 aligns across 8 bases. After removal of 4 bases from V and 2 bases from J, the junction contained 3 bases not matched to a gene. This CDR3 comprises 14 residues. Germline V gives CDR1 SGDLS, CDR2 YYNGEE. CDR3 sequence reads: CASSPGGPTDTQYF. In DNA form, the CDR3 reads TGTGCCAGCAGCCCGGGAGGGCCCACAGATACGCAGTATTTT.